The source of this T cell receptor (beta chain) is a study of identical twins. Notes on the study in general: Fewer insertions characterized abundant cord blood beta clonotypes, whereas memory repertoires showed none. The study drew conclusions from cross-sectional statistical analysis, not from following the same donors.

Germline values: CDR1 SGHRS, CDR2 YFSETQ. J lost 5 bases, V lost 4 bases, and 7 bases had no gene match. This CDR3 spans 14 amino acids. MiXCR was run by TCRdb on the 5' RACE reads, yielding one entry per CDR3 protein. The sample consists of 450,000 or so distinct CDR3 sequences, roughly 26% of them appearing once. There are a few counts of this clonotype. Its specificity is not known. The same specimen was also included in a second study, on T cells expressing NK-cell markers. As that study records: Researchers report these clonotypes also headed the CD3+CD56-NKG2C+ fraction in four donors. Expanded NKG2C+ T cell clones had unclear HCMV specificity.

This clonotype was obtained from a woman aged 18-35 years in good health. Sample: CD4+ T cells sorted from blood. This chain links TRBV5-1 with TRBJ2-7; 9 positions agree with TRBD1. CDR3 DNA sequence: TGCGCCAGCAGCCTAAAAGGGGACAGGGACGAGCAGTACTTC. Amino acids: CASSLKGDRDEQYF.